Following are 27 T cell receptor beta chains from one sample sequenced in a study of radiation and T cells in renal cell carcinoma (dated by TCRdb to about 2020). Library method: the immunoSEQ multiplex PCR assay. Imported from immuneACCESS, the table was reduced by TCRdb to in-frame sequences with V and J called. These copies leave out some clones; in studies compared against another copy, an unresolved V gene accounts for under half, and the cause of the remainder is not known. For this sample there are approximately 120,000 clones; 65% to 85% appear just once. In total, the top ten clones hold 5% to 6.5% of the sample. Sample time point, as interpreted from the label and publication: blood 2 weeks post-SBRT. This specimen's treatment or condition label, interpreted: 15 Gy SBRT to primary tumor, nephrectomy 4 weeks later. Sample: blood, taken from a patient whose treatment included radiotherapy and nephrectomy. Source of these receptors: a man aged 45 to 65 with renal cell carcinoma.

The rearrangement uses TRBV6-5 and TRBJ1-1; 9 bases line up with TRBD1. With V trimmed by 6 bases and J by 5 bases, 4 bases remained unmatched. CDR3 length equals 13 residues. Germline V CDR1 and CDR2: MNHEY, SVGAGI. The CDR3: CASREQGATEAFF. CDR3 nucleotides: TGTGCCAGCAGAGAACAGGGGGCGACTGAAGCTTTCTTT.

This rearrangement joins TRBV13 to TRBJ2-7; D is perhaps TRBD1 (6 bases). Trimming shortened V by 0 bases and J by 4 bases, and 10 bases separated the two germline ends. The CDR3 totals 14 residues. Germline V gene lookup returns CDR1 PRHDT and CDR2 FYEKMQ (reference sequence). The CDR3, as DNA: TGTGCCAGCAGCTTAGGCGACAGGAGGTACGAGCAGTACTTC. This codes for CASSLGDRRYEQYF.

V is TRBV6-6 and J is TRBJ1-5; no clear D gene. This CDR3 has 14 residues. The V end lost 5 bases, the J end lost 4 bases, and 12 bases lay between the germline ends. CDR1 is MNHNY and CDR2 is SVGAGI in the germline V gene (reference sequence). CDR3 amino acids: CASSVRRLNQPQHF. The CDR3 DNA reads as TGTGCCAGCAGTGTGCGCAGGTTAAATCAGCCCCAGCATTTT.

The CDR3 DNA is TGCGCCAGCAGCTCGGGACCGGCGGGAGATACGCAGTATTTT. Translated: CASSSGPAGDTQYF. The chain joins TRBV5-1 to TRBJ2-3; D may be TRBD1 or TRBD2 (5 bases each). Germline-derived CDR1 and CDR2 are SGHRS and YFSETQ. The germline V and J ends were trimmed by 3 bases and 5 bases, with 13 bases remaining between them. The CDR3 covers 14 residues.

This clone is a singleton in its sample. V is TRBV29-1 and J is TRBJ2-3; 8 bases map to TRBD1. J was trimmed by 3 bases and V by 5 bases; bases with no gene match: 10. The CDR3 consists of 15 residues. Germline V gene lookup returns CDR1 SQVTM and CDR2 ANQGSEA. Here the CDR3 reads CSVTRTGLGTDTQYF. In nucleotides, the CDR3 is TGCAGCGTTACACGGACAGGGCTGGGTACAGATACGCAGTATTTT.

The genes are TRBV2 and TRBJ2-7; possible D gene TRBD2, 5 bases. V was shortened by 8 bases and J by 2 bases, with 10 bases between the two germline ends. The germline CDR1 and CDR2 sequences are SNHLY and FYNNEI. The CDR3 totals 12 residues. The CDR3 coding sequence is TGTGCCAGCGCGGGTGGGGCCTACGAGCAGTACTTC. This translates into CASAGGAYEQYF. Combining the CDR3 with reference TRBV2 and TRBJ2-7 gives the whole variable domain EPEVTQTPSHQVTQMGQEVILRCVPISNHLYFYWYRQILGQKVEFLVSFYNNEISEKSEIFDDQFSVERPDGSNFTLKIRSTKLEDSAMYFCASAGGAYEQYFGPGTRLTVT.

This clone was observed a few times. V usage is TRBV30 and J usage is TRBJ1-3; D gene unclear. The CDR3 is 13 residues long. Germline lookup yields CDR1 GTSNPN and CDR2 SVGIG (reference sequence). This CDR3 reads CAARSNSGNTIYF. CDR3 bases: TGTGCTGCCAGGTCAAACTCTGGAAACACCATATATTTT. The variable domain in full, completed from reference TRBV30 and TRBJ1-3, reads SQTIHQWPATLVQPVGSPLSLECTVEGTSNPNLYWYRQAAGRGLQLLFYSVGIGQISSEVPQNLSASRPQDRQFILSSKKLLLSDSGFYLCAARSNSGNTIYFGEGSWLTVV.

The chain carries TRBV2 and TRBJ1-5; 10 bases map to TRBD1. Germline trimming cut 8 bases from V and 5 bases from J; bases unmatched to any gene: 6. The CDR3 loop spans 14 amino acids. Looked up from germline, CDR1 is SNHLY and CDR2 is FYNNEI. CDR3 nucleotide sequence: TGTGCCAGCGGGGGGACAGGGGAACATCAGCCCCAGCATTTT. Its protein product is CASGGTGEHQPQHF.

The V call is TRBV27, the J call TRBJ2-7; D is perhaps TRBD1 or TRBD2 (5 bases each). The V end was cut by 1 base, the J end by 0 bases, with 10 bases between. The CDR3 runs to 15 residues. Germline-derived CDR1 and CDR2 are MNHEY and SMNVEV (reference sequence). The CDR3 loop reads CASSLWAGTSYEQYF. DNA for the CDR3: TGTGCCAGCAGTTTATGGGCAGGGACCTCCTACGAGCAGTACTTC.

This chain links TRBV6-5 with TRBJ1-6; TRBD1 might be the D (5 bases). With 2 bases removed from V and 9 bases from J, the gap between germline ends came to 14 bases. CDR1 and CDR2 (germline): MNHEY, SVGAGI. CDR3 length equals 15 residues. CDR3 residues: CASSYNWGSSSPLHF. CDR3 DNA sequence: TGTGCCAGCAGTTACAACTGGGGGAGCAGTTCACCCCTCCACTTT.

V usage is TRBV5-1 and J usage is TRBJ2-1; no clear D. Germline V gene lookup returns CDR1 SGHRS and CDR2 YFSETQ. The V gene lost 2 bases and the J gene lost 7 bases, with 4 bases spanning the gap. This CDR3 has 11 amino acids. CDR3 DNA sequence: TGCGCCAGCAGCTTAGCGAATGAGCAGTTCTTC. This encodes CASSLANEQFF.

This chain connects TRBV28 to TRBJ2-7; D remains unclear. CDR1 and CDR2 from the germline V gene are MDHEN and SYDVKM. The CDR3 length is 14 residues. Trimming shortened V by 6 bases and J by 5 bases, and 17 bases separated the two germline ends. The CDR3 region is CASRGARLANEQYF. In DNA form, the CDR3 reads TGTGCCAGCAGAGGCGCCAGGTTAGCTAACGAGCAGTACTTC.

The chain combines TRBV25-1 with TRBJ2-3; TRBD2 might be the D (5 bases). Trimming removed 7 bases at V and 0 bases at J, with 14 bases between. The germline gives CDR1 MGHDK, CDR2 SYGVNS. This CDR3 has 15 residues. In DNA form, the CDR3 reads TGTGCCAGCATGAGGGAAGGATCTAGCACAGATACGCAGTATTTT. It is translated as CASMREGSSTDTQYF.

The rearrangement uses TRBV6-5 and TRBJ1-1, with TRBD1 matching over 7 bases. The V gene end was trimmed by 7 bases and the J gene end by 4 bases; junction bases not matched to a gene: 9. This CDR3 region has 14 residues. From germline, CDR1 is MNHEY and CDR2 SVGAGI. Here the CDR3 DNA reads TGTGCCAGCACCAGACAGGGTGATTCCACTGAAGCTTTCTTT. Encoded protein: CASTRQGDSTEAFF.

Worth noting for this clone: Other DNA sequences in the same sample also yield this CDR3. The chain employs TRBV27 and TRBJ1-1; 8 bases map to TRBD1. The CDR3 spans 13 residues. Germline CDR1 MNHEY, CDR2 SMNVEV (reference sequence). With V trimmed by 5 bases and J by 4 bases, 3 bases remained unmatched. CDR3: CASSLTGGTEAFF. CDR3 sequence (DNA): TGTGCCAGCAGTCTCACAGGGGGCACTGAAGCTTTCTTT.

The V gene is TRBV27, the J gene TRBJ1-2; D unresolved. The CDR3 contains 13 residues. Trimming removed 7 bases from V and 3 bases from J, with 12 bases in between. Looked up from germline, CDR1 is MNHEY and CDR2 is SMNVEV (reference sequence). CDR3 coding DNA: TGTGCCAGCACCCTCCAATTCGACTATGGCTACACCTTC. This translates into CASTLQFDYGYTF.

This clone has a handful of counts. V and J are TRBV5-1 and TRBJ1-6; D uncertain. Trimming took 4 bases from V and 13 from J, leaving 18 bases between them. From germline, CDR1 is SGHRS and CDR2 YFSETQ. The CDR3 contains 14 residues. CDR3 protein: CASSQGPFQVPLHF. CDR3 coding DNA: TGCGCCAGCAGCCAAGGGCCCTTCCAGGTCCCCCTCCACTTT.

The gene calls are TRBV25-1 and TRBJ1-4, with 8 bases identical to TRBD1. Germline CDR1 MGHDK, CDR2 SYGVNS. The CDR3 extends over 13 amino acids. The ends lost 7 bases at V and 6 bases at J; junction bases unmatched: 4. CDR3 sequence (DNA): TGTGCCAGCACCCAGACAGGGGATGAAAAACTGTTTTTT. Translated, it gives CASTQTGDEKLFF.

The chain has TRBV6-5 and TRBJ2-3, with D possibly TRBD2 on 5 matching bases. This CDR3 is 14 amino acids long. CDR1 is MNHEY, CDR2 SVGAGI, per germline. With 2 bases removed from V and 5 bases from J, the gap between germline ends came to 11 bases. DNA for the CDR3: TGTGCCAGCAGTTACCCCGGGATGTTAGATACGCAGTATTTT. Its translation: CASSYPGMLDTQYF.

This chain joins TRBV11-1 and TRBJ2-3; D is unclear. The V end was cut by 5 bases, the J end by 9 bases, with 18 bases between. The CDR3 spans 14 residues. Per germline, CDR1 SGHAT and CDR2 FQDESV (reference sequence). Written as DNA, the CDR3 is TGTGCCAGCAGCCCATACACCGGGCCCCGGACGCAGTATTTT. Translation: CASSPYTGPRTQYF.

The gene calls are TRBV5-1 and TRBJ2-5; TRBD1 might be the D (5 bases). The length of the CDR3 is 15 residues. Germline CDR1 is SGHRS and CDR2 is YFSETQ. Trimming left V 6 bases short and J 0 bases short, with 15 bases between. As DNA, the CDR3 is TGCGCCAGCACCCCCAGGGCGGATAACCAAGAGACCCAGTACTTC. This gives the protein CASTPRADNQETQYF.

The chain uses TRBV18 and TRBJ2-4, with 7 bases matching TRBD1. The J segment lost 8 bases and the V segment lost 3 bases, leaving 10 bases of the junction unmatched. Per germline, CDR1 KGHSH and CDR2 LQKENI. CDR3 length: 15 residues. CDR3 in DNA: TGTGCCAGCTCACCCCGCCGGACAGGACCGGACATTCAGTACTTC. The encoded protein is CASSPRRTGPDIQYF.

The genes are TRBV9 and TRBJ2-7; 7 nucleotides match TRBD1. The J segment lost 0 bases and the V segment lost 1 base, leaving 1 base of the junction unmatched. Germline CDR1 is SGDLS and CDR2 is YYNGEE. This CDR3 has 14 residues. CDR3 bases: TGTGCCAGCAGCGTACAGGGGGACTCCTACGAGCAGTACTTC. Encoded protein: CASSVQGDSYEQYF.

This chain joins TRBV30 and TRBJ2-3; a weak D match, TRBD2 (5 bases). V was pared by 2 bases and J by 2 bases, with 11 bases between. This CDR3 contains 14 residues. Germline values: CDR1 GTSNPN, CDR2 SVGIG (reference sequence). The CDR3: CAWSTRANTDTQYF. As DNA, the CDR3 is TGTGCCTGGAGTACGAGGGCGAACACAGATACGCAGTATTTT.

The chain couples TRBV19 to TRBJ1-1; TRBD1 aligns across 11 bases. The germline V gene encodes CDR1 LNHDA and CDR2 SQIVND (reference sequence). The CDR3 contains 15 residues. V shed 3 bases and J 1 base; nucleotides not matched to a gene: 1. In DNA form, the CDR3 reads TGTGCCAGTAGTATGGGGACAGGGGGGAACACTGAAGCTTTCTTT. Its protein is CASSMGTGGNTEAFF.

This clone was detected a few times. DNA for the CDR3: TGTGCCAGCGGATATCCACTCTCCTATAATTCACCCCTCCACTTT. It is translated as CASGYPLSYNSPLHF. This chain joins TRBV2 and TRBJ1-6; D remains unclear. V lost 8 bases and J lost 0, with 11 bases in between. Germline V gene sequence: CDR1 SNHLY, CDR2 FYNNEI. The CDR3 spans 15 residues.

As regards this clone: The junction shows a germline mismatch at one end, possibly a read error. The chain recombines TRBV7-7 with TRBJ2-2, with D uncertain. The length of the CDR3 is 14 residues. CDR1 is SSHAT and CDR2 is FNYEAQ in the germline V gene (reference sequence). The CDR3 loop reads CASSPTTNTGELFF. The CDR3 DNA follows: TGTGCTAGCAGCCCTACTACGAACACCGGGGAGCTGTTTTTT.